The TCR beta chain described here comes from a study of blood T cell repertoires in COVID-19. Study-wide background: Sources were T cells, B-cell-depleted T cells, or PBMCs; the material itself was cDNA or gDNA.

Profiling relied on immunoSEQ multiplex PCR, and the TCRdb table lists in-frame clones only, not all of them. The top ten clones hold about 2% of a sample with around 300,000 clones, approximately 90% of them seen once. Sequenced: peripheral blood. This clonotype was obtained from a woman between 25 and 40 years old with COVID-19, enrolled during active disease.

DNA of the CDR3: TGTGCCAGCAGTGACTTCAAGGCAGCTTGGAGTGGCTACACCTTC. Its protein is CASSDFKAAWSGYTF. The gene calls are TRBV25-1 and TRBJ1-2; D not resolved. Trimming took 3 bases from V and 7 from J, leaving 18 bases between them. Germline lookup yields CDR1 MGHDK and CDR2 SYGVNS. This CDR3 contains 15 residues.